This T cell receptor beta chain was found in a study of CD8 T cells in Susac syndrome. It was with random hexamers that about 0.45 to 1 ug RNA was reverse transcribed. TCRdb recomputed calls from the immunoSEQ multiplex PCR reads with MiXCR, one row per CDR3 protein. Here the sample spans 120,000 or so distinct CDR3 sequences, roughly 94% being singletons. The CDR3 extends over 13 amino acids. Germline values: CDR1 SGHDT, CDR2 YYEEEE. V was cut by 2 bases and J by 4 bases, with 9 bases left in between. The source is a human donor with Susac syndrome. Source material: CD8+ T cells from PBMCs. The rearrangement uses TRBV5-6 and TRBJ1-2, with D unclear. The CDR3 is CASSLDTGYGYTF. The CDR3 DNA follows: TGTGCCAGCAGCTTAGACACGGGCTATGGCTACACCTTC.